This T cell receptor beta chain emerged from a study of T-cell reconstitution after alpha-beta-depleted transplantation in children. Unique molecular identifiers featured in how the TCRbeta library was prepared. TCRdb re-derived calls from the PCR reads in MiXCR, one entry per CDR3 protein. The table records hundreds of thousands of distinct CDR3 sequences, about 15% of them present only once. Trimming removed 0 bases from V and 7 bases from J, with 10 bases in between. Germline assignment: CDR1 LGHNA and CDR2 YSLEER. This CDR3 contains 13 residues. The sample consisted of PBMCs from the stem cell graft donor, taken from the stem cell graft. The V and J genes are TRBV4-3 and TRBJ2-7; TRBD2 is a possible D gene (6 bases). The receptor comes from a human donor who donated a stem cell graft to a child with acute myeloid leukemia. CDR3 amino acids: CASSQDRAGEQYF. CDR3 in DNA: TGCGCCAGCAGCCAAGACAGGGCGGGGGAGCAGTACTTC.